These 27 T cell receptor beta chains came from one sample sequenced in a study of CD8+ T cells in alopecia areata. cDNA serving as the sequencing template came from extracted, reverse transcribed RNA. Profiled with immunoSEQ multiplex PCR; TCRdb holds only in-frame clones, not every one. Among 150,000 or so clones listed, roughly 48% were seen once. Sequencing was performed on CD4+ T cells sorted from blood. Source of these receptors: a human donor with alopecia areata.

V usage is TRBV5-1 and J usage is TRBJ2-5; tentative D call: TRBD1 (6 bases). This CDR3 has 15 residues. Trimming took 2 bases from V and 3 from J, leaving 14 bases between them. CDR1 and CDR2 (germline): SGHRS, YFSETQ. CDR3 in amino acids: CASSFRPGAEETQYF. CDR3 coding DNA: TGCGCCAGCAGCTTTAGGCCAGGGGCGGAAGAGACCCAGTACTTC.

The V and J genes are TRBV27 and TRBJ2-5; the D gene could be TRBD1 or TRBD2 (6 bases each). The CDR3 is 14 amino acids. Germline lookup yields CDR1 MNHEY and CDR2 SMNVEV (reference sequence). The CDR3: CAAADPGGSETQYF. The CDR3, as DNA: TGTGCGGCCGCGGACCCCGGGGGCTCGGAGACCCAGTACTTC.

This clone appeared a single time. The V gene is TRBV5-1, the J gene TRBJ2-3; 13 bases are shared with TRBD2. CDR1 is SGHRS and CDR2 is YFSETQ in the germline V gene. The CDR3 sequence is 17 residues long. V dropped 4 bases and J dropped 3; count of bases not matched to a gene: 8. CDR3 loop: CASSLPGLAGSTDTQYF. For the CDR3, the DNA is TGCGCCAGCAGCCTACCGGGACTAGCGGGATCGACAGATACGCAGTATTTT. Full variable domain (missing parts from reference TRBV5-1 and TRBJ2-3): KAGVTQTPRYLIKTRGQQVTLSCSPISGHRSVSWYQQTPGQGLQFLFEYFSETQRNKGNFPGRFSGRQFSNSRSEMNVSTLELGDSALYLCASSLPGLAGSTDTQYFGPGTRLTVL.

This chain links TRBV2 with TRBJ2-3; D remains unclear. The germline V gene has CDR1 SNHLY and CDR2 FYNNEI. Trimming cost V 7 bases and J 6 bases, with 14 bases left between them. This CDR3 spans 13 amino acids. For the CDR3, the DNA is TGTGCCAGCACCCTGCGACCTGGGGATACGCAGTATTTT. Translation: CASTLRPGDTQYF.

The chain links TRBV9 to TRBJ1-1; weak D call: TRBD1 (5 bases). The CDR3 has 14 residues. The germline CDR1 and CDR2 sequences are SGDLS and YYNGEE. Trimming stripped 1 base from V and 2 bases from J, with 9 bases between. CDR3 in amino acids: CASSVQGTNTEAFF. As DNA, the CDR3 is TGTGCCAGCAGCGTACAAGGGACCAACACTGAAGCTTTCTTT. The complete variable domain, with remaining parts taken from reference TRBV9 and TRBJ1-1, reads DSGVTQTPKHLITATGQRVTLRCSPRSGDLSVYWYQQSLDQGLQFLIQYYNGEERAKGNILERFSAQQFPDLHSELNLSSLELGDSALYFCASSVQGTNTEAFFGQGTRLTVV.

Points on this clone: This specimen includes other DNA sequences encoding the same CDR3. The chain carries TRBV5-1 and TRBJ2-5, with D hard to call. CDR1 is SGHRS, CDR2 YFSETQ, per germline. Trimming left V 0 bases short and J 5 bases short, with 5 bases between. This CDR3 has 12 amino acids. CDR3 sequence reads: CASSLESETQYF. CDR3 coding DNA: TGCGCCAGCAGCTTGGAATCGGAGACCCAGTACTTC.

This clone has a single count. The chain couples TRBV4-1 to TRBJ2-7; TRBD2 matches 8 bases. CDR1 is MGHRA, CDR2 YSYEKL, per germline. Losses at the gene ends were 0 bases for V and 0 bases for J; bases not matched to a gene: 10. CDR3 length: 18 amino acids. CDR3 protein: CASSQDVRSSGFSYEQYF. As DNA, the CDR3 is TGCGCCAGCAGCCAAGATGTTCGGTCTAGCGGGTTCTCCTACGAGCAGTACTTC.

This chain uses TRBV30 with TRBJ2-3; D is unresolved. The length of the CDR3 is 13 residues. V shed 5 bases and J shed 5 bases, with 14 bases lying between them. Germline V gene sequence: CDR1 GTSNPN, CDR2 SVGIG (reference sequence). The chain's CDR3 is CAWSDGRGDTQYF. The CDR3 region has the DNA TGTGCCTGGTCGGACGGGCGAGGAGATACGCAGTATTTT.

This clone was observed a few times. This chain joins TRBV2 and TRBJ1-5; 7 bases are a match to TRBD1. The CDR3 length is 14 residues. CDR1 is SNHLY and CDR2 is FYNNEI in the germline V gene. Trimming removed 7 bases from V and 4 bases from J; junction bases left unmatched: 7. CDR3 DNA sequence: TGTGCCAGCAAAAGGGACAGCGTAAATCAGCCCCAGCATTTT. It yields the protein CASKRDSVNQPQHF.

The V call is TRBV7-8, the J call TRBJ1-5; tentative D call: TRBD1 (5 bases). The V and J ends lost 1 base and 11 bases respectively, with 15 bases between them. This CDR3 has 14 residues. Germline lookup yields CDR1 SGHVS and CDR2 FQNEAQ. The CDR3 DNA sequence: TGTGCCAGCAGCTTAGGTCTTGGGACTGTCACCCAGCATTTT. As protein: CASSLGLGTVTQHF.

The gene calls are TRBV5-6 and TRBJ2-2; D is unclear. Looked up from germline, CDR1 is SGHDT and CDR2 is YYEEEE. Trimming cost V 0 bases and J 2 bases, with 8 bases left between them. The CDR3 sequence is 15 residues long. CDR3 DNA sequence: TGTGCCAGCAGCTTGGTCGGATTTAACACCGGGGAGCTGTTTTTT. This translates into CASSLVGFNTGELFF. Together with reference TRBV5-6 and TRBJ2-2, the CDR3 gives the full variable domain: DAGVTQSPTHLIKTRGQQVTLRCSPKSGHDTVSWYQQALGQGPQFIFQYYEEEERQRGNFPDRFSGHQFPNYSSELNVNALLLGDSALYLCASSLVGFNTGELFFGEGSRLTVL.

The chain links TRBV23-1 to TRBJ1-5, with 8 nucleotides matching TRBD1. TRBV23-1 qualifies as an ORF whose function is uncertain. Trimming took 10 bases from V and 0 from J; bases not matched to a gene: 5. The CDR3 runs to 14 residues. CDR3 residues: CAIQGDDSNQPQHF. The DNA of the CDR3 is TGCGCCATACAGGGGGATGATAGCAATCAGCCCCAGCATTTT.

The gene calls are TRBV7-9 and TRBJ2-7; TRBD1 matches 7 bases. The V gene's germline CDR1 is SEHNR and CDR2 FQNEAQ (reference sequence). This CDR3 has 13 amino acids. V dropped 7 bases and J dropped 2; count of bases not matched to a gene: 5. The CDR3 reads CASKAGTAYEQYF. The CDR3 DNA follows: TGTGCCAGCAAAGCCGGGACAGCCTACGAGCAGTACTTC. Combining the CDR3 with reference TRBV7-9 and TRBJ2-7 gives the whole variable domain DTGVSQNPRHKITKRGQNVTFRCDPISEHNRLYWYRQTLGQGPEFLTYFQNEAQLEKSRLLSDRFSAERPKGSFSTLEIQRTEQGDSAMYLCASKAGTAYEQYFGPGTRLTVT.

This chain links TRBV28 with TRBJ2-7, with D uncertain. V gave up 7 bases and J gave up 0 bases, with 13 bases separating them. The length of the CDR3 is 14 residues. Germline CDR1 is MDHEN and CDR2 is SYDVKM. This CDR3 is CASIEGSTSYEQYF. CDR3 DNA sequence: TGTGCCAGCATCGAAGGCTCGACCTCCTACGAGCAGTACTTC.

The CDR3 DNA reads as TGTGCCAGCAGTGAAGCGCTTCGGCTAGGCCATGGCTACACCTTC. Translating gives CASSEALRLGHGYTF. The rearrangement links TRBV6-1 to TRBJ1-2, with no clear D. Germline V CDR1 and CDR2: MNHNS, SASEGT. V was trimmed by 0 bases and J by 6 bases, leaving 14 bases between them. This CDR3 has 15 amino acids.

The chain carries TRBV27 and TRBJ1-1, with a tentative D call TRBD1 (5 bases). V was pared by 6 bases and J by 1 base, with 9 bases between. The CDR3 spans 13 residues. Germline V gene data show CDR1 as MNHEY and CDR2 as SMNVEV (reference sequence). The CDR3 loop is CASRTGQNTEAFF. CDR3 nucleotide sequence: TGTGCCAGCAGAACAGGACAGAACACTGAAGCTTTCTTT.

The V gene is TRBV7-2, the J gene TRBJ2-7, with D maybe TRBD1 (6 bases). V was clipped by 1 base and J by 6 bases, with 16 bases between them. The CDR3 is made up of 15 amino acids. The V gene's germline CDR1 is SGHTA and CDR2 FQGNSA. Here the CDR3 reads CASSLVPGDGREQYF. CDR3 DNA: TGTGCCAGCAGCTTAGTCCCAGGGGATGGGCGCGAGCAGTACTTC.

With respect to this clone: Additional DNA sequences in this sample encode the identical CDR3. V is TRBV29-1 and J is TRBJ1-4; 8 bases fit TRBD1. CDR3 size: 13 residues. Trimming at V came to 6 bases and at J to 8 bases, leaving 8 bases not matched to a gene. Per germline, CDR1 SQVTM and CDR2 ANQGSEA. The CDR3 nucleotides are TGCAGCGTGGTAGGACAGGGTGGAGAAAAACTGTTTTTT. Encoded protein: CSVVGQGGEKLFF.

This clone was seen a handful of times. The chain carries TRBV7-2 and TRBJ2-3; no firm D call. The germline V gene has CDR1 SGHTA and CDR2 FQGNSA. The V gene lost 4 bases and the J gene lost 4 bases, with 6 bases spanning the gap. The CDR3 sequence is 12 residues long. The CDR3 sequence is CASSSQADTQYF. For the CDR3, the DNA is TGTGCCAGCAGCTCCCAGGCAGATACGCAGTATTTT.

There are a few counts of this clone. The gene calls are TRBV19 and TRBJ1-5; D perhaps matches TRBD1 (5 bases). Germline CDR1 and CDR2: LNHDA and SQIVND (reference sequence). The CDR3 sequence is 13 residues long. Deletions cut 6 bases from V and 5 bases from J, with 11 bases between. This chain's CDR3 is CASRDRLYQPQHF. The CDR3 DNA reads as TGTGCCAGTAGAGACAGACTATATCAGCCCCAGCATTTT.

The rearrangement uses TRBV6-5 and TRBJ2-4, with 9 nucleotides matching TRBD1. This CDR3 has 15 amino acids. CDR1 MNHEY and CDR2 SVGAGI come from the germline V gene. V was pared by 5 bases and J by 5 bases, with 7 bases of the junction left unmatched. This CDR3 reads CASSLGTGFENIQYF. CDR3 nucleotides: TGTGCCAGCAGTCTCGGGACAGGGTTTGAAAACATTCAGTACTTC.

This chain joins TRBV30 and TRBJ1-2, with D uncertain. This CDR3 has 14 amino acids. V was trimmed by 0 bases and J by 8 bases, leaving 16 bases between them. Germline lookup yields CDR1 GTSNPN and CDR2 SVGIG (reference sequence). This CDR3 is CAWSVIGSQRGYTF. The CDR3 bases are TGTGCCTGGAGTGTGATAGGAAGCCAACGGGGCTACACCTTC. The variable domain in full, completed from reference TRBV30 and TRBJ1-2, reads SQTIHQWPATLVQPVGSPLSLECTVEGTSNPNLYWYRQAAGRGLQLLFYSVGIGQISSEVPQNLSASRPQDRQFILSSKKLLLSDSGFYLCAWSVIGSQRGYTFGSGTRLTVV.

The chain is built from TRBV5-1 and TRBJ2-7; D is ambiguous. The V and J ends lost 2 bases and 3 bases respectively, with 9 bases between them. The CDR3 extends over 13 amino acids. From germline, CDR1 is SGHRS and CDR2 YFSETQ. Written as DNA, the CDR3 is TGCGCCAGCAGCTTTTCACAAATCTACGAGCAGTACTTC. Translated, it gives CASSFSQIYEQYF.

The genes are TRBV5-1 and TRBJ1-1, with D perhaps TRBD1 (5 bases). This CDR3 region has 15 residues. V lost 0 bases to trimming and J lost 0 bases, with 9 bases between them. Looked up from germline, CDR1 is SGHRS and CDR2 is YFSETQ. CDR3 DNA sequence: TGCGCCAGCAGCTTGGTGACAGTAATGAACACTGAAGCTTTCTTT. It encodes CASSLVTVMNTEAFF.

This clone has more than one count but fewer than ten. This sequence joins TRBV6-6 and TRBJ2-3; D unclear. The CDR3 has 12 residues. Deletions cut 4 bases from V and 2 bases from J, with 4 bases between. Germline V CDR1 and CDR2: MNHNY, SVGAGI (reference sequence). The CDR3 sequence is CASSSNTDTQYF. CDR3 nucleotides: TGTGCCAGCAGTTCCAACACAGATACGCAGTATTTT.

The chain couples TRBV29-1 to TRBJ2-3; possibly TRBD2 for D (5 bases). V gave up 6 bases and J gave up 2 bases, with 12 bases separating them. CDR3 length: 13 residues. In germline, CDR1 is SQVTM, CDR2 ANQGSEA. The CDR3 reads CSVGGRFTDTQYF. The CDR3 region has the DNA TGCAGCGTCGGCGGGCGGTTCACAGATACGCAGTATTTT.

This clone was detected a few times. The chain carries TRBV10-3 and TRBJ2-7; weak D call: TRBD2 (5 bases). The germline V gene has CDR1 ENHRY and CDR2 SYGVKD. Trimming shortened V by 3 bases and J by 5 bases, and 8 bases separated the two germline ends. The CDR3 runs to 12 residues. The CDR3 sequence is CAISESGNEQYF. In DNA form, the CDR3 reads TGTGCCATCAGTGAATCGGGGAACGAGCAGTACTTC.